The T cell receptor beta chain under discussion was sequenced for a study of T cell changes during pregnancy in multiple sclerosis. The table came from immunoSEQ multiplex PCR; TCRdb's copy has only in-frame clones and leaves some out. The table records about 20,000 clones, 88% of them present only once. This CDR3 has 16 amino acids. The V and J ends lost 2 bases and 6 bases respectively, with 16 bases between them. Per germline, CDR1 SGHTA and CDR2 FQGTGA. This clone was seen a few times. The sequences come from CD8+ T cells from peripheral blood mononuclear cells, collected in the third trimester of pregnancy. This TCR was recovered from a female donor in good health, enrolled as a control in a pregnancy study. The chain employs TRBV7-3 and TRBJ2-2; D unclear. This CDR3 is CASSLSPSSRSGELFF. The CDR3 nucleotides are TGTGCCAGCAGCTTATCCCCCTCAAGTCGGTCCGGGGAGCTGTTTTTT. The complete variable domain, with remaining parts taken from reference TRBV7-3 and TRBJ2-2, reads GAGVSQTPSNKVTEKGKYVELRCDPISGHTALYWYRQSLGQGPEFLIYFQGTGAADDSGLPNDRFFAVRPEGSVSTLKIQRTERGDSAVYLCASSLSPSSRSGELFFGEGSRLTVL.